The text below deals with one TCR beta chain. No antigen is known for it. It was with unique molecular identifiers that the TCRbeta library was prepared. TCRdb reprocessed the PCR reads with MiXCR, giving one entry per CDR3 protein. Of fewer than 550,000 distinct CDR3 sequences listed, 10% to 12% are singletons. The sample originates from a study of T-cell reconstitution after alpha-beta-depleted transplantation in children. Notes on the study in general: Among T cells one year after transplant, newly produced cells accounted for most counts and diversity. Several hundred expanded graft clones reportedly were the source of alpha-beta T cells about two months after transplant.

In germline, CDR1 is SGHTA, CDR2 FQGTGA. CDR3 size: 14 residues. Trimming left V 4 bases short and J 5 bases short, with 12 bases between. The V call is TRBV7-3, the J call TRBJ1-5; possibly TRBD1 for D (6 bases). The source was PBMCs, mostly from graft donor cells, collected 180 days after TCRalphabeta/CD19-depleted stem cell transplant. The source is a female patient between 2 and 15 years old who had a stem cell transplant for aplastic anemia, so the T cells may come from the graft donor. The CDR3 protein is CASSSDSQYQPQHF. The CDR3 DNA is TGTGCCAGCAGCTCGGACAGCCAGTATCAGCCCCAGCATTTT.